This TCR beta chain came from a study of human thymus T cells. Findings of the study overall: Thymic repertoires from unrelated individuals overlapped highly, related research reported. Seemingly biased V and J gene usage marked thymic and blood repertoires.

In its sample, this clone was seen once. The target antigen is unknown. TCRdb's copy holds only in-frame clones and misses some; the assay was immunoSEQ multiplex PCR. The sample records some 78,000 clones, 90% to 97% being singletons. Resections that were taken during corrective heart surgery supplied the thymus tissue. Each of the donors was a healthy Finnish infant who was undergoing open corrective cardiac surgery for congenital heart defects. The germline CDR1 and CDR2 sequences are SGHRS and YFSETQ. The CDR3 runs 17 residues. The V gene end was trimmed by 4 bases and the J gene end by 3 bases; junction bases not matched to a gene: 7.

The sample was thymus tissue. The J gene is TRBJ2-1, the V gene TRBV5-1, with TRBD2 matching 13 bases. This TCR was recovered from a boy under two years old with a congenital heart defect but otherwise immunologically healthy. The CDR3 loop is CASSEATSGRRYNEQFF. DNA for the CDR3: TGCGCCAGCAGCGAAGCGACTAGCGGGAGGCGCTACAATGAGCAGTTCTTC.